The present T cell receptor (beta chain) was sequenced within a study of Graves' ophthalmopathy and Graves' hyperthyroidism. Study observations and caveats: A model of 13 signatures distinguished ophthalmopathy from stable hyperthyroidism at less than 90% sensitivity and 65% to 84% specificity. The majority of expanded thyroid clonotypes above 0.001 frequency also occurred in blood.

Aged 18 to 65, hyperthyroidism patients had been newly diagnosed, with under 2 months' duration. Patients were excluded if they had other autoimmune diseases or uncontrolled infections, and likewise if pregnancy or lactation applied. In the case of this clonotype: No antigen is known for it.

Per germline, CDR1 MDHEN and CDR2 SYDVKM. Trimming left V 6 bases short and J 8 bases short, with 13 bases between. The CDR3 runs 13 residues. TCR beta CDR3 regions were amplified from RNA transcripts. Following a first-round RT-PCR that used HTBI primers, a second-round multiplex PCR was carried out. Each CDR3 protein is one row after TCRdb ran MiXCR on the multiplex PCR reads. Among around 1,200,000 distinct CDR3 sequences listed, about 38% were seen once. The sequence was obtained from an adult man with Graves' hyperthyroidism. The V gene is TRBV28, the J gene TRBJ1-4; D ambiguous. Sequenced sample: peripheral blood or thyroid tissue (not recorded which). CDR3 in amino acids: CASSTTGNEKLFF. The CDR3 DNA sequence: TGTGCCAGCAGCACTACCGGGAACGAAAAACTGTTTTTT.